This is a list of T cell receptor beta chains from one sample in a study of blood T cell repertoires in COVID-19. TCRdb's table, derived via immunoSEQ multiplex PCR, lists solely in-frame clones and lacks some. The sample has 350,000 to 400,000 clones, approximately 88% seen once. Sample: PBMCs or T cells enriched from blood (not recorded which). The receptors were sampled from a woman between 25 and 40 years old with acute COVID-19. The CDR3 runs from the conserved cysteine through the conserved F or W. The D gene is left open where the match is weak. Rows give clone size only sometimes, using once, few, many, or a class for an expanded clone.

v_call: TRBV5-1
d_call: NA
clone_size: NA
j_call: TRBJ1-4
cdr3_nt: TGCGCCAGCAGCCCAAGCCTGGGGGGGGCTAATGAAAAACTGTTTTTT
cdr3_aa: CASSPSLGGANEKLFF

v_call: TRBV9
d_call: TRBD2
clone_size: NA
j_call: TRBJ2-3
cdr3_nt: TGTGCCAGCAGCCCGAGGCGGGGGGCCCTCACAGATACGCAGTATTTT
cdr3_aa: CASSPRRGALTDTQYF

v_call: TRBV5-1
d_call: NA
clone_size: few
j_call: TRBJ2-7
cdr3_nt: TGCGCCAGCAGCCAGGGACTGGGAACTCCCTACGAGCAGTACTTC
cdr3_aa: CASSQGLGTPYEQYF

v_call: TRBV7-9
d_call: TRBD1
clone_size: NA
j_call: TRBJ1-6
cdr3_nt: TGTGCCAGCAGCTTAGGCCGTAACAGGGGGGGAATTTATTCACCCCTCCACTTT
cdr3_aa: CASSLGRNRGGIYSPLHF

v_call: TRBV7-2
d_call: NA
clone_size: NA
j_call: TRBJ1-5
cdr3_nt: TGTGCCAGCGGGGGCGCACGGCGACGAAATCAGCCCCAGCATTTT
cdr3_aa: CASGGARRRNQPQHF

v_call: TRBV6-1
d_call: TRBD1
clone_size: few
j_call: TRBJ2-2
cdr3_nt: TGTGCCAGCAGTGAAGTATGGGGACAGGGGGTCACCGGGGAGCTGTTTTTT
cdr3_aa: CASSEVWGQGVTGELFF

v_call: TRBV7-6
d_call: TRBD2
clone_size: NA
j_call: TRBJ2-3
cdr3_nt: TGTGCCAGCAGCGCCAGGACTAGCGGCACAGATACGCAGTATTTT
cdr3_aa: CASSARTSGTDTQYF

v_call: TRBV23-1
d_call: TRBD1
clone_size: NA
j_call: TRBJ2-7
cdr3_nt: TGCGCCAGCAGTCAATCGTCTCCCGAGCAGGGGGAAGGGGACGAGCAGTACTTC
cdr3_aa: CASSQSSPEQGEGDEQYF

v_call: TRBV18
d_call: NA
clone_size: NA
j_call: TRBJ1-1
cdr3_nt: TGTGCCAGCTCACCAACAGGGAAAGTAGGTGAAGCTTTCTTT
cdr3_aa: CASSPTGKVGEAFF

v_call: TRBV5-7
d_call: NA
clone_size: NA
j_call: TRBJ2-7
cdr3_nt: TGTGCCAGCAGCTTAGGGGCATATCTCCTACGAGAGCAGTACTTC
cdr3_aa: CASSLGAYLLREQYF

v_call: TRBV10-3
d_call: NA
clone_size: NA
j_call: TRBJ2-1
cdr3_nt: TGTGCCATCAGTGACGGGGATAGCGGATATTACAATGAGCAGTTCTTC
cdr3_aa: CAISDGDSGYYNEQFF

v_call: TRBV11-2
d_call: NA
clone_size: NA
j_call: TRBJ2-5
cdr3_nt: TGTGCCAGCAGCTTACTTCAATTGACCGGCGGCGAGACCCAGTACTTC
cdr3_aa: CASSLLQLTGGETQYF

v_call: TRBV24-1
d_call: NA
clone_size: NA
j_call: TRBJ2-2
cdr3_nt: TGTGCCACCAGTGATTTGCAACACCACGGGGGGCTGTTTTTT
cdr3_aa: CATSDLQHHGGLFF

v_call: TRBV6-5
d_call: TRBD1
clone_size: NA
j_call: TRBJ2-7
cdr3_nt: TGTGCCAGCAGTTTGATGGGACAGGGCTACGAGCAGTACTTC
cdr3_aa: CASSLMGQGYEQYF

v_call: TRBV4-1
d_call: TRBD2
clone_size: NA
j_call: TRBJ2-3
cdr3_nt: TGCGCCAGCAGCCGGGGACTAGCGGGGATCACAGATACGCAGTATTTT
cdr3_aa: CASSRGLAGITDTQYF

v_call: TRBV12-3/TRBV12-4
d_call: NA
clone_size: NA
j_call: TRBJ1-1
cdr3_nt: TGTGCCAGCAGTTTAGCCCTCACTGAAGCTTTCTTT
cdr3_aa: CASSLALTEAFF

v_call: TRBV12-3/TRBV12-4
d_call: TRBD1
clone_size: once
j_call: TRBJ1-2
cdr3_nt: TGTGCCAGCTCTCAGGGGGCCTATGGCTACACCTTC
cdr3_aa: CASSQGAYGYTF

v_call: TRBV5-1
d_call: NA
clone_size: NA
j_call: TRBJ2-1
cdr3_nt: TGCGCCAGCAGCCCGCTGGCAGGGCACAATGAGCAGTTCTTC
cdr3_aa: CASSPLAGHNEQFF

v_call: TRBV4-1
d_call: NA
clone_size: few
j_call: TRBJ1-1
cdr3_nt: TGCGCCAGCAGCCAAGGAGGGTTTAACACTGAAGCTTTCTTT
cdr3_aa: CASSQGGFNTEAFF

v_call: TRBV7-9
d_call: NA
clone_size: NA
j_call: TRBJ2-1
cdr3_nt: TGTGCCAGCAGCGCAGGACCGGGGTCCTACAATGAGCAGTTCTTC
cdr3_aa: CASSAGPGSYNEQFF

v_call: TRBV5-1
d_call: TRBD1
clone_size: NA
j_call: TRBJ1-2
cdr3_nt: TGCGCCAGCAGCTATGGACAGGAGGGCTATGGCTACACCTTC
cdr3_aa: CASSYGQEGYGYTF

v_call: TRBV30
d_call: NA
clone_size: NA
j_call: TRBJ1-3
cdr3_nt: TGTGCCGGGGCCTGGGGTCTGCTCTCTGGAAACACCATATATTTT
cdr3_aa: CAGAWGLLSGNTIYF

v_call: TRBV5-1
d_call: TRBD2
clone_size: few
j_call: TRBJ2-7
cdr3_nt: TGCGCCAGCAGCCCCAAGGGGCGGGGGAGCTCCTACGAGCAGTACTTC
cdr3_aa: CASSPKGRGSSYEQYF

v_call: TRBV7-9
d_call: TRBD1
clone_size: NA
j_call: TRBJ1-5
cdr3_nt: TGTGCCAGCAGCTCCTTTCTACCCGGGACAGGGGGCAATCAGCCCCAGCATTTT
cdr3_aa: CASSSFLPGTGGNQPQHF

v_call: TRBV19
d_call: TRBD1
clone_size: once
j_call: TRBJ1-1
cdr3_nt: TGTGCCAGTAGCAACAGGGGGCGGAAGGATAACACTGAAGCTTTCTTT
cdr3_aa: CASSNRGRKDNTEAFF

v_call: TRBV7-2
d_call: NA
clone_size: once
j_call: TRBJ1-4
cdr3_nt: TGTGCCAGCACCCTTGCAGGCTGGGAGAATGAAAAACTGTTTTTT
cdr3_aa: CASTLAGWENEKLFF

v_call: TRBV15
d_call: NA
clone_size: NA
j_call: TRBJ1-1
cdr3_nt: TGTGCCACCAGAGGACAGCTGAACACTGAAGCTTTCTTT
cdr3_aa: CATRGQLNTEAFF

v_call: TRBV18
d_call: NA
clone_size: once
j_call: TRBJ1-2
cdr3_nt: TGTGCCAGCTCACCACCTCTCACAGGAAATGGCTACACCTTC
cdr3_aa: CASSPPLTGNGYTF

v_call: TRBV21-1
d_call: NA
clone_size: NA
j_call: TRBJ1-2
cdr3_nt: TGTGCCAGCAGCAAAGTCGGAGCCTCCACCTATGGCTACACCTTC
cdr3_aa: CASSKVGASTYGYTF

v_call: TRBV2
d_call: TRBD1
clone_size: NA
j_call: TRBJ2-7
cdr3_nt: TGTGCCAGCAATGTCAACAGGGGCAACTACGAGCAGTACTTC
cdr3_aa: CASNVNRGNYEQYF

v_call: TRBV19
d_call: NA
clone_size: NA
j_call: TRBJ2-3
cdr3_nt: TGTGCCAGTAGTATCGCGGCGGGGCGCGGCACAGATACGCAGTATTTT
cdr3_aa: CASSIAAGRGTDTQYF

v_call: TRBV5-6
d_call: TRBD2
clone_size: NA
j_call: TRBJ2-7
cdr3_nt: TGTGCCAGCAGCTTGCGGGGGGGCCCTCCCTACGAGCAGTACTTC
cdr3_aa: CASSLRGGPPYEQYF

v_call: TRBV21-1
d_call: NA
clone_size: NA
j_call: TRBJ1-6
cdr3_nt: TGTGCCAGCAGCAAAGGCCGGGGAGGGGACCCCTATAATTCACCCCTCCACTTT
cdr3_aa: CASSKGRGGDPYNSPLHF

v_call: TRBV19
d_call: NA
clone_size: NA
j_call: TRBJ1-5
cdr3_nt: TGTGCCAGTAGTATCGGAGGGTTTGGGAATCAGCCCCAGCATTTT
cdr3_aa: CASSIGGFGNQPQHF

v_call: TRBV3-1/TRBV3-2
d_call: TRBD1
clone_size: NA
j_call: TRBJ2-7
cdr3_nt: TGTGCCAGCAGCCCCGGGACAGGGCTCTACGAGCAGTACTTC
cdr3_aa: CASSPGTGLYEQYF

v_call: TRBV2
d_call: NA
clone_size: NA
j_call: TRBJ2-5
cdr3_nt: TGTGCCAGCAGTGAAGGGCCCCGGGGGTCCCAGTACTTC
cdr3_aa: CASSEGPRGSQYF

v_call: TRBV29-1
d_call: TRBD1
clone_size: NA
j_call: TRBJ1-1
cdr3_nt: TGCAGCGTTGGGACAGGGGGATCGACTGAAGCTTTCTTT
cdr3_aa: CSVGTGGSTEAFF

v_call: TRBV5-1
d_call: NA
clone_size: NA
j_call: TRBJ1-1
cdr3_nt: TGCGCCAGCAGCTTTACAAAAGGGCGCGGACAGATTGCAAGGACTACTGAAGCTTTCTTT
cdr3_aa: CASSFTKGRGQIARTTEAFF

v_call: TRBV3-1/TRBV3-2
d_call: NA
clone_size: NA
j_call: TRBJ1-1
cdr3_nt: TGTGCCAGCATCGGGGGGGCTGAAGCTTTCTTT
cdr3_aa: CASIGGAEAFF

v_call: TRBV6-1
d_call: NA
clone_size: NA
j_call: TRBJ2-3
cdr3_nt: TGTGCCAGCAGGAGGGGGGGGGACACAGATACGCAGTATTTT
cdr3_aa: CASRRGGDTDTQYF

v_call: TRBV5-1
d_call: TRBD1
clone_size: NA
j_call: TRBJ2-3
cdr3_nt: TGCGCCAGCAGCTCTTCAATCCCGGACAGGGGTTTAGATACGCAGTATTTT
cdr3_aa: CASSSSIPDRGLDTQYF

v_call: TRBV27
d_call: NA
clone_size: NA
j_call: TRBJ1-2
cdr3_nt: TGTGCCAGCAGTTTTGGGGGGGGCTTTGGCTACACCTTC
cdr3_aa: CASSFGGGFGYTF

v_call: TRBV7-3
d_call: NA
clone_size: NA
j_call: TRBJ2-1
cdr3_nt: TGTGCCAGCAGCTCCGGCGGACAGTTCAATGAGCAGTTCTTC
cdr3_aa: CASSSGGQFNEQFF

v_call: TRBV5-1
d_call: NA
clone_size: once
j_call: TRBJ1-2
cdr3_nt: TGCGCCAGCAGCTTCGGACCTCCGACAGGCCTGCGAGGCTACACCTTC
cdr3_aa: CASSFGPPTGLRGYTF

v_call: TRBV4-1
d_call: NA
clone_size: NA
j_call: TRBJ2-7
cdr3_nt: TGCGCCAGCAGCCAAGATGAACGGGAGAGATACGAGCAGTACTTC
cdr3_aa: CASSQDERERYEQYF

v_call: TRBV19
d_call: TRBD1
clone_size: NA
j_call: TRBJ1-3
cdr3_nt: TGTGCCAGTGGACAGGGTACTGGAAACACCATATATTTT
cdr3_aa: CASGQGTGNTIYF

v_call: TRBV10-2
d_call: NA
clone_size: NA
j_call: TRBJ1-1
cdr3_nt: TGCGCCAGCGAGGGCGCACAGACTGAAGCTTTCTTT
cdr3_aa: CASEGAQTEAFF

v_call: TRBV12-3/TRBV12-4
d_call: NA
clone_size: NA
j_call: TRBJ1-5
cdr3_nt: TGTGCCAGCAGTTTTTACAGGGACCAGCCCCAGCATTTT
cdr3_aa: CASSFYRDQPQHF

v_call: TRBV2
d_call: TRBD1
clone_size: once
j_call: TRBJ1-4
cdr3_nt: TGTGCCAGCAGATCGACAGGGTTTAATGAAAAACTGTTTTTT
cdr3_aa: CASRSTGFNEKLFF

v_call: TRBV9
d_call: TRBD1
clone_size: NA
j_call: TRBJ1-1
cdr3_nt: TGTGCCAGCAGCGCATACCAGGGGGCGCGGACTGAAGCTTTCTTT
cdr3_aa: CASSAYQGARTEAFF

v_call: TRBV19
d_call: TRBD1
clone_size: NA
j_call: TRBJ1-6
cdr3_nt: TGTGCCAGTAGTACGACCGGGACAGCCTATAATTCACCCCTCCACTTT
cdr3_aa: CASSTTGTAYNSPLHF

v_call: TRBV5-6
d_call: TRBD1
clone_size: NA
j_call: TRBJ1-1
cdr3_nt: TGTGCCAGCAGCTCAGGGACAGCGAACACTGAAGCTTTCTTT
cdr3_aa: CASSSGTANTEAFF

v_call: TRBV24-1
d_call: TRBD1
clone_size: NA
j_call: TRBJ1-2
cdr3_nt: TGTGCCACCAGTGATGGGGACAGGGGGCATGGCTACACCTTC
cdr3_aa: CATSDGDRGHGYTF

v_call: TRBV7-9
d_call: TRBD1
clone_size: NA
j_call: TRBJ1-6
cdr3_nt: TGTGCCAGCAGCTCAGGGACAGGCGGTTCACCCCTCCACTTT
cdr3_aa: CASSSGTGGSPLHF

v_call: TRBV10-3
d_call: TRBD1
clone_size: NA
j_call: TRBJ1-2
cdr3_nt: TGTGCCATCAGTGGGCCCCAGGGACAGGTGGGCTATGGCTACACCTTC
cdr3_aa: CAISGPQGQVGYGYTF

v_call: TRBV13
d_call: NA
clone_size: once
j_call: TRBJ1-5
cdr3_nt: TGTGCCAGCAGCGAGGGGGGGGCAGAACAGCCCCAGCATTTT
cdr3_aa: CASSEGGAEQPQHF

v_call: TRBV10-1
d_call: NA
clone_size: NA
j_call: TRBJ1-2
cdr3_nt: TGCGCCAGCAGTTCCGGGACAAACTATGGCTACACCTTC
cdr3_aa: CASSSGTNYGYTF